This T cell receptor (beta chain) was captured in a study of blood T cells in healthy people across ages. CDR1 is ENHRY and CDR2 is SYGVKD in the germline V gene. The CDR3 consists of 14 residues. Germline trimming cut 3 bases from V and 4 bases from J; bases unmatched to any gene: 6. Together with a sample-barcoded 5' primer, a J-beta primer mix was included in a second PCR lasting roughly 6 to 12 cycles. Each cDNA was tagged by a template-switch adaptor containing 12 random nucleotides. TCRdb reprocessed the 5' RACE reads via MiXCR and lists one record per CDR3 protein. The data show about 1.4 million distinct CDR3 sequences, with approximately 59% seen just once and over 6.5% held by the top ten. Each sample yielded at least 5 micrograms of PBMC total RNA. General study results and limits: Fewer expanded clones and more diversity marked long-lived versus aged donors. With age, beta diversity per million T cells declined roughly linearly, significantly by 40.

Concerning this clonotype itself: Its antigen is unidentified.

This sequence originates from a man aged 18 to 35 in good health. Sequencing used blood. This chain connects TRBV10-3 to TRBJ2-7; 7 bases fit TRBD1. This CDR3 reads CAISDTGALYEQYF. The CDR3 nucleotides read TGTGCCATCAGTGATACAGGGGCCCTGTACGAGCAGTACTTC.